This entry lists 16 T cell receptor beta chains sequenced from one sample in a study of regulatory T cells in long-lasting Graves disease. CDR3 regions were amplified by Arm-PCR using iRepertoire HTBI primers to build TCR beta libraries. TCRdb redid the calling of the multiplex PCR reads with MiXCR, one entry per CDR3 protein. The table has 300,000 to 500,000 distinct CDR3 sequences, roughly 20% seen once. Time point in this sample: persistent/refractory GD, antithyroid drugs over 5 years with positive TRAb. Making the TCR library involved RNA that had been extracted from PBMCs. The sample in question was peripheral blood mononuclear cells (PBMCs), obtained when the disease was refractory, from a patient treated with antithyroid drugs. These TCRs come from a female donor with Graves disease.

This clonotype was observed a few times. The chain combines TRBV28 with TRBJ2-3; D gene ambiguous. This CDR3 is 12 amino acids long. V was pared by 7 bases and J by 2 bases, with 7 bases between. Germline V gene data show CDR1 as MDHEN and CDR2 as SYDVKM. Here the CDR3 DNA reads TGTGCCAGCACGGGCGTCACAGATACGCAGTATTTT. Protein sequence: CASTGVTDTQYF. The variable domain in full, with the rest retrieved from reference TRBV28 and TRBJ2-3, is DVKVTQSSRYLVKRTGEKVFLECVQDMDHENMFWYRQDPGLGLRLIYFSYDVKMKEKGDIPEGYSVSREKKERFSLILESASTNQTSMYLCASTGVTDTQYFGPGTRLTVL.

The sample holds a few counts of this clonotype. CDR3 sequence (DNA): TGTGCCAGCGGCTCGACTAGCGGACTCCAAGAGACCCAGTACTTC. Translating it yields CASGSTSGLQETQYF. The rearrangement links TRBV12-3 or TRBV12-4 to TRBJ2-5, with 9 bases lining up with TRBD2. The CDR3 has 15 residues. V trimming: 8 bases; J trimming: 1 base; junction bases outside the gene matches: 8.

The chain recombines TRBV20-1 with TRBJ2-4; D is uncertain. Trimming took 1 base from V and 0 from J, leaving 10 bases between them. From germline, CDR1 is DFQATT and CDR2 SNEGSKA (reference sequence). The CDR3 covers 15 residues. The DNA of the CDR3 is TGCAGTGCTAGAGTCGGAAACCCAGCCAAAAACATTCAGTACTTC. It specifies CSARVGNPAKNIQYF.

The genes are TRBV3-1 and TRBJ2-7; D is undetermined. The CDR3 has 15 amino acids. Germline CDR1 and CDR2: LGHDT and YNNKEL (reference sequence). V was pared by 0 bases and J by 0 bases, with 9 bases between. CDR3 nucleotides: TGTGCCAGCAGCCAAGATTTTGCCACCTCCTACGAGCAGTACTTC. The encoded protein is CASSQDFATSYEQYF.

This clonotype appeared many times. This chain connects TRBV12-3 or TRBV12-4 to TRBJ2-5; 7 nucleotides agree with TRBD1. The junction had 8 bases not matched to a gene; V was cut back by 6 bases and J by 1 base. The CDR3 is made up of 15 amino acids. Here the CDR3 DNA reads TGTGCCAGCAGGCCTGACAGGGATGGCCAAGAGACCCAGTACTTC. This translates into CASRPDRDGQETQYF.

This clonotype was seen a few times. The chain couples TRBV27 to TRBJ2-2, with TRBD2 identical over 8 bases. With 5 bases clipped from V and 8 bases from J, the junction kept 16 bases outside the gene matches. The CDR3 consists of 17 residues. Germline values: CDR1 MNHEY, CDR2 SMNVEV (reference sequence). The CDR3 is CASSPPTGGWSHGELFF. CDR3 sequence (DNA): TGTGCCAGCAGTCCCCCGACGGGGGGGTGGTCCCATGGGGAGCTGTTTTTT.

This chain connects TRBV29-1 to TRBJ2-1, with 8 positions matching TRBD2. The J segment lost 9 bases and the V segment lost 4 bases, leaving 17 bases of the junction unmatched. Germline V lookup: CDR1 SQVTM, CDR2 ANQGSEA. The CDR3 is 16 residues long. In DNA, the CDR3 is TGCAGCGTTGGGGGCGGGGGGAGAGGGGGTTCGGGTGAGCAGTTCTTC. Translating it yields CSVGGGGRGGSGEQFF.

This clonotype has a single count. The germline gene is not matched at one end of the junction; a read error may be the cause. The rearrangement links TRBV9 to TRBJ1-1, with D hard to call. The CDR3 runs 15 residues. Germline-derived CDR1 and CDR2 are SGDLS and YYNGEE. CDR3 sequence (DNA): TGTGCCAGCAGAGTAGAAGGAGGGAGTAGAACTGAAGCTTTCTTT. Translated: CASRVEGGSRTEAFF.

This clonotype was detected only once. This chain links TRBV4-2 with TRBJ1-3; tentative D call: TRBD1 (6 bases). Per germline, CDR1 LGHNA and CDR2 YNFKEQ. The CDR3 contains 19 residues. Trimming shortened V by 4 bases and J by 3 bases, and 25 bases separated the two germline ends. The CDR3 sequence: CASSLPIRGPLEDGNTIYF. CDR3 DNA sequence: TGTGCCAGCAGCCTTCCCATCCGGGGGCCTCTGGAGGATGGAAACACCATATATTTT.

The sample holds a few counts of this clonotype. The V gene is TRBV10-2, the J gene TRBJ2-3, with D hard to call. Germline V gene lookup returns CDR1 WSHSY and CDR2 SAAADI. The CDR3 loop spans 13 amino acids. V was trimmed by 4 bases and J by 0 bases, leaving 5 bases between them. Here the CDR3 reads CASSGPSTDTQYF. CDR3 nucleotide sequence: TGCGCCAGCAGTGGACCTAGCACAGATACGCAGTATTTT.

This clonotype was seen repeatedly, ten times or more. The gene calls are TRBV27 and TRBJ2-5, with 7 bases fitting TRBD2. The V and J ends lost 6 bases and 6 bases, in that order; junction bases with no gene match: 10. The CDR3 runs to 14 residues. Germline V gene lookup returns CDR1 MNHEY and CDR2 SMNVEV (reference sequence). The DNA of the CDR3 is TGTGCCAGCAGCCGTCTATCGGGAGGAAAGACCCAGTACTTC. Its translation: CASSRLSGGKTQYF.

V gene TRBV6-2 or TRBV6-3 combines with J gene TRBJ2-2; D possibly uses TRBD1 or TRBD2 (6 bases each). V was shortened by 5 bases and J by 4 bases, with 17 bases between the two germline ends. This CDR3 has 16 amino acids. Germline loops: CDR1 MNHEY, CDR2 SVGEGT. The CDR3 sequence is CASSEEYGGVTGELFF. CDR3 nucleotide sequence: TGTGCCAGCAGTGAAGAGTACGGGGGCGTCACCGGGGAGCTGTTTTTT.

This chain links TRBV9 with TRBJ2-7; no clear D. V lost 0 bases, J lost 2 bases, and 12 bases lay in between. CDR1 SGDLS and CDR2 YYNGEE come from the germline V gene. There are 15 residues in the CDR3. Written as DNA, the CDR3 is TGTGCCAGCAGCGTAGGTGTGGACCCAACCTACGAGCAGTACTTC. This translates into CASSVGVDPTYEQYF.

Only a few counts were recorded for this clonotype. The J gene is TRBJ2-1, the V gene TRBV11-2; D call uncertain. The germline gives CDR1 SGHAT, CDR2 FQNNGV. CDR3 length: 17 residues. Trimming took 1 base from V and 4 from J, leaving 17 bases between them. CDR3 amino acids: CASSLGSFGLAYNEQFF. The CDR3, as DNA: TGTGCCAGCAGCTTAGGATCGTTTGGTTTGGCGTACAATGAGCAGTTCTTC. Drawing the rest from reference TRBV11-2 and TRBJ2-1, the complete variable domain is EAGVAQSPRYKIIEKRQSVAFWCNPISGHATLYWYQQILGQGPKLLIQFQNNGVVDDSQLPKDRFSAERLKGVDSTLKIQPAKLEDSAVYLCASSLGSFGLAYNEQFFGPGTRLTVL.

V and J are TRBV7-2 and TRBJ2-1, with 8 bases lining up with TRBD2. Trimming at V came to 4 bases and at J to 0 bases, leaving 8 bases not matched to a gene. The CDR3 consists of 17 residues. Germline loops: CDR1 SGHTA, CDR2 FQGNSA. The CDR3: CASSSRTSRSSYNEQFF. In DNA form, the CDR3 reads TGTGCCAGCAGCTCTCGGACTAGCAGGAGCTCCTACAATGAGCAGTTCTTC. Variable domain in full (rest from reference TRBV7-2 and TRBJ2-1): GAGVSQSPSNKVTEKGKDVELRCDPISGHTALYWYRQSLGQGLEFLIYFQGNSAPDKSGLPSDRFSAERTGGSVSTLTIQRTQQEDSAVYLCASSSRTSRSSYNEQFFGPGTRLTVL.

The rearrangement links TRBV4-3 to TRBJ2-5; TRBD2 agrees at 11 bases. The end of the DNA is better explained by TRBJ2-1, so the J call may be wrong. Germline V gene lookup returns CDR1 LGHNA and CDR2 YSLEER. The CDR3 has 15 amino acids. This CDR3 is CASSQGLAGIDEQFF. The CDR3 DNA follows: TGCGCCAGCAGCCAAGGACTAGCGGGAATCGATGAGCAGTTCTTC.